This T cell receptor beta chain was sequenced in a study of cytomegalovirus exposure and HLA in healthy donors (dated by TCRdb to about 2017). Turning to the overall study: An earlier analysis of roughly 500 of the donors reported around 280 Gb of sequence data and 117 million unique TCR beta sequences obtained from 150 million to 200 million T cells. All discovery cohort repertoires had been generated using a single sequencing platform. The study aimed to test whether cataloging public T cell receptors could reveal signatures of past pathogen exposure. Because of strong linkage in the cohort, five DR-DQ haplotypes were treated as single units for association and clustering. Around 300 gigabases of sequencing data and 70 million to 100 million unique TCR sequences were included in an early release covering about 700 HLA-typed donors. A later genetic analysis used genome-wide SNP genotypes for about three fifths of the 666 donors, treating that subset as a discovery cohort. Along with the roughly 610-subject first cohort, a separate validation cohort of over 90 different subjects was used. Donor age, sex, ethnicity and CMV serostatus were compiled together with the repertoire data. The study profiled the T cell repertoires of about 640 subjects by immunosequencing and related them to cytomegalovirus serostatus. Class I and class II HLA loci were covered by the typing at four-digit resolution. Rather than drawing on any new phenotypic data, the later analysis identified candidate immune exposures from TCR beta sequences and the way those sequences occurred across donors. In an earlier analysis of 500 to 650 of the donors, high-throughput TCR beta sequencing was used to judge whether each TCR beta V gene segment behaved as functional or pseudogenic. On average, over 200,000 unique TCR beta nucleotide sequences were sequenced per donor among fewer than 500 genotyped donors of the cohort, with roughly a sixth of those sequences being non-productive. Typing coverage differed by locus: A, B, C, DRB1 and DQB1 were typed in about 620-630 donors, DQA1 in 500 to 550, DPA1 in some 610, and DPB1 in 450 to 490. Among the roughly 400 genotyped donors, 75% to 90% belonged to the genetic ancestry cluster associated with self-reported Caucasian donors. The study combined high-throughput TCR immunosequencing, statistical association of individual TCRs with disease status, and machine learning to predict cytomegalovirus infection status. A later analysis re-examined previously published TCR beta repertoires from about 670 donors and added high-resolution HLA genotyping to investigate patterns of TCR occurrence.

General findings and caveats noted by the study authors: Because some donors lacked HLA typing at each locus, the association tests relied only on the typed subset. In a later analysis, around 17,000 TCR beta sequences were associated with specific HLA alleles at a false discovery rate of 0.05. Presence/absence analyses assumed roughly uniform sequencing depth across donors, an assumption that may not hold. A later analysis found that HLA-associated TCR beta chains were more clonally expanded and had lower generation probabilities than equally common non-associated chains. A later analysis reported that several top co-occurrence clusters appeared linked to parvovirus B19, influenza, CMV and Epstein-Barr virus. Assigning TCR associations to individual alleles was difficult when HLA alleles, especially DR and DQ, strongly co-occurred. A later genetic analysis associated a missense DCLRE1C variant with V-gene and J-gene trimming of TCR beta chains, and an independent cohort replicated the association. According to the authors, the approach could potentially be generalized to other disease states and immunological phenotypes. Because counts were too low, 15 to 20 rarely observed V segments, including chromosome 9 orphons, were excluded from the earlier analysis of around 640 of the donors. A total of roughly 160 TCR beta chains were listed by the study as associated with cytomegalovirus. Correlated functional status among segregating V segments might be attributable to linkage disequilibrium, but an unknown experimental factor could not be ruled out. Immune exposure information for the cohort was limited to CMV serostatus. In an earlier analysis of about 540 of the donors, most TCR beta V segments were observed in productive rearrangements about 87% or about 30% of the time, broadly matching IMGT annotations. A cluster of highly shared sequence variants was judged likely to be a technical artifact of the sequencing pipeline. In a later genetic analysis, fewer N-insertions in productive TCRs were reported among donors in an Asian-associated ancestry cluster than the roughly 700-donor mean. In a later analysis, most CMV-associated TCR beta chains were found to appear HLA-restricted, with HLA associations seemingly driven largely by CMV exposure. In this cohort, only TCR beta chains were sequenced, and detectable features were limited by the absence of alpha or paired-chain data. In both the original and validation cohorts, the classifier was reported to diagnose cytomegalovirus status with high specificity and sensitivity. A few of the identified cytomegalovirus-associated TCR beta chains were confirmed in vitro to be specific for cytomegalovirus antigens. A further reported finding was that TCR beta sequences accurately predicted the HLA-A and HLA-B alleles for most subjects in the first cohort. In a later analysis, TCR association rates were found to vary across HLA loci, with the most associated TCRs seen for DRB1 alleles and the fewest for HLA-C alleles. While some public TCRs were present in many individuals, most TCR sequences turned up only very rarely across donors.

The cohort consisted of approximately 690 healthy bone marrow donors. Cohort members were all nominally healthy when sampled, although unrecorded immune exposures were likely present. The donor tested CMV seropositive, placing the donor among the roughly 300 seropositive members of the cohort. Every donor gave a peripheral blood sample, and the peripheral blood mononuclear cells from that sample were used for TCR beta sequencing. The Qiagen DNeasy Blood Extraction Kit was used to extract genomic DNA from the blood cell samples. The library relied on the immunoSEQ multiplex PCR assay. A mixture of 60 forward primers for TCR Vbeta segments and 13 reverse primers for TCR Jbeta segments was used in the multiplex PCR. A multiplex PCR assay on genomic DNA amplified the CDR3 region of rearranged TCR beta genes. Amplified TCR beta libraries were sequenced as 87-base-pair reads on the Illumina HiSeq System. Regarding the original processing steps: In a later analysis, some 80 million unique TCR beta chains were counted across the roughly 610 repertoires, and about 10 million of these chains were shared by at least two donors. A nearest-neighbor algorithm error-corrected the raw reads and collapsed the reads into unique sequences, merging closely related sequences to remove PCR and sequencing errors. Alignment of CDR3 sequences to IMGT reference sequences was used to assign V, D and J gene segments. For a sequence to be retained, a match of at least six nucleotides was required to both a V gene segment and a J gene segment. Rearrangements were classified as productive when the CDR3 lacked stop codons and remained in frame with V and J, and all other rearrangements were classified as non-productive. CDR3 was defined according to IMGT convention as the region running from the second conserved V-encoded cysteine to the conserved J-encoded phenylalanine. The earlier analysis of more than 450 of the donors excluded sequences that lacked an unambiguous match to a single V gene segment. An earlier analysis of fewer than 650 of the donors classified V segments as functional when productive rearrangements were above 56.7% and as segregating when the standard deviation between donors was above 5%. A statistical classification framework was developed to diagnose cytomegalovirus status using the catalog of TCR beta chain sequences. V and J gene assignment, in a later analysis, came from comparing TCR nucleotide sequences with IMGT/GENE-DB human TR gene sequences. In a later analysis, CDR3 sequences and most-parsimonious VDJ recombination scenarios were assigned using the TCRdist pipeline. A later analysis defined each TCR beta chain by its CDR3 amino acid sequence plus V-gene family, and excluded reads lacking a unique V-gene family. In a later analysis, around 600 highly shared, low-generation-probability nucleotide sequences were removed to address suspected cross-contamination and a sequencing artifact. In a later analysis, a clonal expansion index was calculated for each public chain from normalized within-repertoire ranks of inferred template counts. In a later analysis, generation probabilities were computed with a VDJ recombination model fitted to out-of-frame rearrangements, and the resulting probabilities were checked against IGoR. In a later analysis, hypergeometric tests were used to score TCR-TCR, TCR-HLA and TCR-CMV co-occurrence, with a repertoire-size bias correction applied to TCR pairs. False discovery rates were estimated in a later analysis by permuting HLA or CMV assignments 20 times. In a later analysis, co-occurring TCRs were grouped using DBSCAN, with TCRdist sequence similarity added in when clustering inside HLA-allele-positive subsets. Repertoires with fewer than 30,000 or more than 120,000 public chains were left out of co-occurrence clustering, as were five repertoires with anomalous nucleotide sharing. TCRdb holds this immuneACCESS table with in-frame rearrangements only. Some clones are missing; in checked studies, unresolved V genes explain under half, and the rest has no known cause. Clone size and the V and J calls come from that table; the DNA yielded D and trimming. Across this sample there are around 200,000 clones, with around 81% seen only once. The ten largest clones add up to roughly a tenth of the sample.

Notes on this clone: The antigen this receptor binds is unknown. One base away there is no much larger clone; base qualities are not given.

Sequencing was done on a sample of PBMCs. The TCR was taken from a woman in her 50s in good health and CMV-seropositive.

The CDR3 region reads CASSQDPAGLTRNTF. The DNA sequence is given as TGCGCCAGCAGCCAAGATCCCGCAGGGTTGACTCGGAACACCTTC. The V gene is TRBV4-1 and the J gene is TRBJ1-2; tentative D gene TRBD1, with 5 bases matching. From a lookup of the germline V gene, CDR1 and CDR2 are MGHRA and YSYEKL. The CDR3 runs 15 amino acids, cysteine and phenylalanine included. Kept here is only the CDR3 DNA, which spans 45 bases and is read in frame from base 1. V loses 0 bases, J loses 12 bases, and the germline ends lie 20 bases apart.